Following are 2 T cell receptor beta chains from one sample sequenced in a study of blood T cell repertoires in COVID-19 (dated by TCRdb to about 2020). Library prep was done by the immunoSEQ multiplex PCR assay. The clones in this table, taken by TCRdb from immuneACCESS, are in-frame only. Not every clone is retained; where verified, under half of the shortfall comes from an unresolved V gene, and the cause of the rest is unknown. The sample table lists some 230,000 clones, about 88% of them with a count of one. Jointly, the top ten make up over 2.5% of the sample. Specimen: peripheral blood. The source of these receptors is a man between 45 and 60 years old who had recovered from COVID-19.

The chain employs TRBV24-1 and TRBJ2-1; D might be TRBD1 (5 bases). The CDR3 covers 12 residues. Trimming cost V 3 bases and J 7 bases, with 6 bases left between them. Germline-derived CDR1 and CDR2 are KGHDR and SFDVKD. The CDR3 sequence: CATSDPGNEQFF. CDR3 nucleotides: TGTGCCACCAGTGATCCAGGGAATGAGCAGTTCTTC.

This chain uses TRBV24-1 with TRBJ2-1, with D hard to call. Trimming removed 3 bases from V and 7 bases from J, with 15 bases in between. CDR3 length: 15 residues. The germline gives CDR1 KGHDR, CDR2 SFDVKD. The CDR3 protein is CATSDDSHGLNEQFF. The CDR3 nucleotides are TGTGCCACCAGTGATGACTCCCACGGCCTTAATGAGCAGTTCTTC.